The 26 T cell receptor beta chains below were found in one sample sequenced in a study of graft-versus-host responses after intestinal transplantation. Method: immunoSEQ multiplex PCR; TCRdb's copy keeps in-frame clones and lacks some. The data contain 55,000 to 70,000 clones, 90% to 95% of them singletons. Sequencing used PBMCs, obtained 118 to 130 days after intestinal transplantation. All receptors come from a human patient who received an intestinal transplant, so some T cells may come from the graft donor.

The chain recombines TRBV28 with TRBJ2-3; D may be TRBD1 (6 bases). Germline V lookup: CDR1 MDHEN, CDR2 SYDVKM. Trimming removed 5 bases from V and 1 base from J, with 22 bases in between. The CDR3 has 18 residues. CDR3 sequence (DNA): TGTGCCAGCAGTCCCCGGACAGCCTTAGGGGACGGCACAGATACGCAGTATTTT. This encodes CASSPRTALGDGTDTQYF.

The chain joins TRBV6-6 to TRBJ1-1; a possible D gene is TRBD1 (5 bases). CDR1 is MNHNY, CDR2 SVGAGI, per germline (reference sequence). The CDR3 runs to 12 residues. Trimming took off 6 bases at V and 8 bases at J, with 13 bases between the two ends. The chain's CDR3 is CASSPGQIEAFF. The DNA of the CDR3 is TGTGCCAGCAGCCCCGGACAAATCGAAGCTTTCTTT.

The chain recombines TRBV6-5 with TRBJ2-1; D gene unclear. The germline V and J ends were trimmed by 4 bases and 9 bases, with 13 bases remaining between them. The CDR3 is made up of 13 amino acids. Germline V CDR1 and CDR2: MNHEY, SVGAGI. DNA of the CDR3: TGTGCCAGCAGTTTGGTCGGGCCCGGTGAGCAGTTCTTC. It codes for CASSLVGPGEQFF.

The V call is TRBV27, the J call TRBJ2-7, with 12 bases that match TRBD1. Germline loops: CDR1 MNHEY, CDR2 SMNVEV (reference sequence). V was pared by 5 bases and J by 5 bases, with 4 bases of the junction left unmatched. The CDR3 runs to 14 residues. CDR3 loop: CASSPGTGGHEQYF. The CDR3, as DNA: TGTGCCAGCAGTCCCGGGACAGGGGGCCACGAGCAGTACTTC.

CDR3 residues: CATSRDSATYEQYF. The CDR3 DNA follows: TGTGCCACCAGCAGAGATTCCGCCACCTACGAGCAGTACTTC. This chain links TRBV15 with TRBJ2-7; D is unclear. The length of the CDR3 is 14 residues. V shed 0 bases and J shed 2 bases, with 8 bases lying between them. Germline CDR1 is LNHNV and CDR2 is YYDKDF (reference sequence).

This chain links TRBV9 with TRBJ2-3; D remains ambiguous. Germline CDR1 and CDR2: SGDLS and YYNGEE. With 3 bases removed from V and 4 bases from J, the gap between germline ends came to 12 bases. The CDR3 sequence is 14 residues long. The CDR3, as DNA: TGTGCCAGCAGCGGGAAGATAGTAGCAGATACGCAGTATTTT. Protein product: CASSGKIVADTQYF.

This chain connects TRBV25-1 to TRBJ1-2; no reliable D call. This CDR3 has 13 amino acids. From germline, CDR1 is MGHDK and CDR2 SYGVNS. V was trimmed by 6 bases and J by 8 bases, leaving 16 bases between them. CDR3 nucleotides: TGTGCCAGCAGGGACGTTGGCAGCCAGGGCTACACCTTC. Protein: CASRDVGSQGYTF.

V and J are TRBV5-1 and TRBJ2-7; the D call may be TRBD1 or TRBD2 (6 bases each). Germline V CDR1 and CDR2: SGHRS, YFSETQ. CDR3 length equals 14 residues. Trimming removed 4 bases from V and 1 base from J, with 12 bases in between. The CDR3: CASSPIGGSYEQYF. In DNA, the CDR3 is TGCGCCAGCAGCCCAATAGGGGGGTCCTACGAGCAGTACTTC.

The chain links TRBV7-9 to TRBJ1-1; 8 bases are a match to TRBD1. Germline lookup yields CDR1 SEHNR and CDR2 FQNEAQ (reference sequence). CDR3 length: 18 residues. J gave up 5 bases and V 0 bases, and 14 bases lay outside the gene matches. CDR3: CASSLAGVQGALWTEAFF. The CDR3 nucleotides are TGTGCCAGCAGCTTAGCTGGCGTGCAGGGGGCTCTTTGGACTGAAGCTTTCTTT. The whole variable domain, remainder taken from reference TRBV7-9 and TRBJ1-1, is DTGVSQNPRHKITKRGQNVTFRCDPISEHNRLYWYRQTLGQGPEFLTYFQNEAQLEKSRLLSDRFSAERPKGSFSTLEIQRTEQGDSAMYLCASSLAGVQGALWTEAFFGQGTRLTVV.

This sequence joins TRBV5-1 and TRBJ1-5, with no clear D. The CDR3 consists of 15 residues. Trimming took off 0 bases at V and 0 bases at J, with 7 bases between the two ends. Per the germline V gene, CDR1 is SGHRS and CDR2 is YFSETQ. The CDR3 protein is CASSLDSYSNQPQHF. The CDR3 DNA is TGCGCCAGCAGCTTGGATAGTTATAGCAATCAGCCCCAGCATTTT.

The rearrangement uses TRBV5-6 and TRBJ1-3; D possibly corresponds to TRBD1 (6 bases). With 4 bases removed from V and 6 bases from J, the gap between germline ends came to 20 bases. CDR3 length: 16 residues. Germline V gene sequence: CDR1 SGHDT, CDR2 YYEEEE. The DNA of the CDR3 is TGTGCCAGCAGCCCCACGGGGGCTCAGGATACAAACACCATATATTTT. This gives the protein CASSPTGAQDTNTIYF.

This chain connects TRBV7-9 to TRBJ1-1, with 7 bases matching TRBD1. Germline V lookup: CDR1 SEHNR, CDR2 FQNEAQ (reference sequence). This CDR3 is built from 15 residues. The ends lost 2 bases at V and 10 bases at J; junction bases unmatched: 13. The CDR3 nucleotides are TGTGCCAGCAGCTTACCAGGACAGGCTCAGGCCCGAGCTTTCTTT. It specifies CASSLPGQAQARAFF.

The gene calls are TRBV10-3 and TRBJ2-3; 7 nucleotides align to TRBD1. Trimming removed 10 bases from V and 1 base from J; junction bases left unmatched: 5. Germline V CDR1 and CDR2: ENHRY, SYGVKD. CDR3 size: 13 residues. The CDR3 DNA reads TGTGCCACCACAGGGGCAGGCACAGATACGCAGTATTTT. This sequence encodes CATTGAGTDTQYF.

This clone was found once. This chain joins TRBV5-1 and TRBJ1-2; TRBD1 matches at 10 bases. Germline CDR1 is SGHRS and CDR2 is YFSETQ. The CDR3 consists of 13 residues. Unmatched junction bases numbered 5, after V lost 6 bases and J lost 6 bases. The CDR3 sequence: CASNPTGGNGYTF. The CDR3 nucleotides are TGCGCCAGCAACCCGACAGGGGGCAATGGCTACACCTTC.

The J gene is TRBJ2-1, the V gene TRBV7-9; 15 nucleotides match TRBD2. Germline V gene sequence: CDR1 SEHNR, CDR2 FQNEAQ (reference sequence). V lost 6 bases and J lost 0; bases outside the gene matches: 9. The CDR3 spans 19 residues. CDR3 sequence: CASSATGLAGGRSYNEQFF. Here the CDR3 DNA reads TGTGCCAGCAGTGCTACTGGACTAGCGGGAGGGCGCTCCTACAATGAGCAGTTCTTC.

V gene TRBV7-2 combines with J gene TRBJ2-7; unclear D gene. Looked up from germline, CDR1 is SGHTA and CDR2 is FQGNSA. V was trimmed by 1 base and J by 4 bases, leaving 11 bases between them. The CDR3 spans 14 residues. This chain's CDR3 is CASSLVPRLYEQYF. The CDR3 nucleotides are TGTGCCAGCAGCTTAGTACCTCGCCTTTACGAGCAGTACTTC. Together with reference TRBV7-2 and TRBJ2-7, the CDR3 gives the full variable domain: GAGVSQSPSNKVTEKGKDVELRCDPISGHTALYWYRQSLGQGLEFLIYFQGNSAPDKSGLPSDRFSAERTGGSVSTLTIQRTQQEDSAVYLCASSLVPRLYEQYFGPGTRLTVT.

The chain links TRBV5-4 to TRBJ1-4; TRBD1 might be the D (5 bases). Trimming shortened V by 0 bases and J by 8 bases, and 11 bases separated the two germline ends. The CDR3 is 14 amino acids. Germline values: CDR1 SGHNT, CDR2 YYREEE (reference sequence). The CDR3 sequence is CASSLAGISEKLFF. CDR3 bases: TGTGCCAGCAGCTTGGCAGGGATAAGCGAAAAACTGTTTTTT.

This chain links TRBV28 with TRBJ1-1, with a tentative D call TRBD1 (6 bases). CDR1 is MDHEN, CDR2 SYDVKM, per germline. The CDR3 contains 15 residues. The V end lost 7 bases, the J end lost 5 bases, and 20 bases lay between the germline ends. This CDR3 is CASKFTGLQGTEAFF. DNA of the CDR3: TGTGCCAGCAAGTTTACGGGGCTACAGGGAACTGAAGCTTTCTTT.

The V and J genes are TRBV27 and TRBJ2-7, with D unresolved. Germline V gene lookup returns CDR1 MNHEY and CDR2 SMNVEV (reference sequence). The CDR3 extends over 13 amino acids. V lost 4 bases and J 2 bases, leaving 9 bases between the germline ends. Here the CDR3 reads CASSWQKPYEQYF. CDR3 DNA sequence: TGTGCCAGCAGTTGGCAGAAGCCCTACGAGCAGTACTTC.

The genes are TRBV27 and TRBJ1-4, with 7 bases identical to TRBD1. J gave up 5 bases and V 6 bases, and 6 bases lay outside the gene matches. The CDR3 is 14 residues long. Germline CDR1 reads MNHEY; CDR2 reads SMNVEV (reference sequence). Written as DNA, the CDR3 is TGTGCCAGCAGGCCAGGGGGTTCAAATGAAAAACTGTTTTTT. Its translation is CASRPGGSNEKLFF.

V is TRBV29-1 and J is TRBJ1-2; no reliable D call. This CDR3 has 12 amino acids. With 4 bases removed from V and 3 bases from J, the gap between germline ends came to 9 bases. Germline CDR1 reads SQVTM; CDR2 reads ANQGSEA. CDR3 coding DNA: TGCAGCGTTGCGCTCGACTACTATGGCTACACCTTC. It encodes CSVALDYYGYTF.

This rearrangement joins TRBV7-9 to TRBJ1-2; no firm D call. Trimming shortened V by 4 bases and J by 4 bases, and 13 bases separated the two germline ends. The CDR3 contains 14 residues. From germline, CDR1 is SEHNR and CDR2 FQNEAQ (reference sequence). The CDR3 sequence: CASSSVVGPYGYTF. CDR3 bases: TGTGCCAGCAGCTCAGTGGTGGGCCCCTATGGCTACACCTTC.

The chain employs TRBV7-9 and TRBJ1-6; D possibly corresponds to TRBD1 (5 bases). Trimming removed 1 base at V and 10 bases at J, with 14 bases between. The CDR3 has 15 amino acids. Per germline, CDR1 SEHNR and CDR2 FQNEAQ (reference sequence). CDR3 region: CASSLGYGAESPLHF. The CDR3 region has the DNA TGTGCCAGCAGCTTAGGGTACGGGGCAGAGTCACCCCTCCACTTT.

V is TRBV5-4 and J is TRBJ1-1; possible D gene TRBD1, 5 bases. Trimming left V 0 bases short and J 1 base short, with 10 bases between. In germline, CDR1 is SGHNT, CDR2 YYREEE (reference sequence). This CDR3 region has 15 residues. The DNA of the CDR3 is TGTGCCAGCAGCTTGGTGGGGACTCAGAACACTGAAGCTTTCTTT. It translates to CASSLVGTQNTEAFF.

The chain is built from TRBV5-6 and TRBJ1-6; maybe TRBD1 (5 bases). Germline V lookup: CDR1 SGHDT, CDR2 YYEEEE. V lost 4 bases and J 0 bases, leaving 8 bases between the germline ends. The CDR3 consists of 15 residues. The CDR3 loop is CASSIDSSYNSPLHF. DNA for the CDR3: TGTGCCAGCAGCATAGACAGCTCCTATAATTCACCCCTCCACTTT.

The chain uses TRBV28 and TRBJ1-5; 7 nucleotides match TRBD1. Germline V gene lookup returns CDR1 MDHEN and CDR2 SYDVKM. This CDR3 has 19 amino acids. The J segment lost 2 bases and the V segment lost 2 bases, leaving 15 bases of the junction unmatched. The CDR3 sequence is CASSLRRLQGWFGNQPQHF. The CDR3 DNA sequence: TGTGCCAGCAGTTTACGTCGCCTACAGGGGTGGTTTGGCAATCAGCCCCAGCATTTT.